Following are 14 T cell receptor beta chains from one sample sequenced in a study of STAT5B mutations in CD4+ large granular lymphocyte leukemia. Libraries were prepared by immunoSEQ multiplex PCR; TCRdb keeps only in-frame clonotypes and omits some of them. The data contain over 25,000 clones, around 81% of them seen just once; the ten biggest clones take up 0.25% to 0.35%. Sequenced input: CD4+ T cells from blood buffy coats. The receptors stem from a human donor in good health.

CDR3 bases: TGCGCCAGCAGCCAAGGGACCGGGACTCATGGCTACACCTTC. As protein: CASSQGTGTHGYTF. The chain combines TRBV4-1 with TRBJ1-2; possible D gene TRBD1, 5 bases. CDR1 and CDR2 (germline): MGHRA, YSYEKL. V lost 1 base and J lost 6, with 12 bases in between. This CDR3 is 14 amino acids long.

CDR3 sequence (DNA): TGTGCCAGCAGCTCTCAGAGCGGGAACTACGAGCAGTACTTC. Amino acids: CASSSQSGNYEQYF. The rearrangement links TRBV7-2 to TRBJ2-7; TRBD2 agrees at 7 bases. Trimming took 4 bases from V and 3 from J; bases not matched to a gene: 6. There are 14 residues in the CDR3. Germline loops: CDR1 SGHTA, CDR2 FQGNSA.

The CDR3 DNA reads TGTGCCAGTAGTATAGTAGCGGCTAACTATGGCTACACCTTC. This gives the protein CASSIVAANYGYTF. The V gene is TRBV19, the J gene TRBJ1-2; D not certain. Trimming took 1 base from V and 0 from J, leaving 6 bases between them. Germline CDR1 LNHDA, CDR2 SQIVND (reference sequence). This CDR3 region has 14 residues.

This clone has a single count. The chain joins TRBV11-1 to TRBJ1-2; TRBD1 matches at 7 bases. Trimming removed 5 bases from V and 1 base from J; junction bases left unmatched: 4. This CDR3 spans 14 amino acids. The germline V gene has CDR1 SGHAT and CDR2 FQDESV (reference sequence). CDR3 sequence reads: CASSAQGVNYGYTF. In DNA, the CDR3 is TGTGCCAGCAGCGCCCAGGGGGTTAACTATGGCTACACCTTC.

V usage is TRBV29-1 and J usage is TRBJ1-1, with a weak D call TRBD1 (6 bases). The length of the CDR3 is 10 residues. V lost 5 bases, J lost 10 bases, and 11 bases lay in between. Germline values: CDR1 SQVTM, CDR2 ANQGSEA. CDR3 amino acids: CSVRSGVAFF. The CDR3, as DNA: TGCAGCGTTCGGTCAGGGGTAGCTTTCTTT.

The chain joins TRBV27 to TRBJ2-2; D might be TRBD1 (8 bases). The germline V and J ends were trimmed by 8 bases and 4 bases, with 11 bases remaining between them. Germline V gene data show CDR1 as MNHEY and CDR2 as SMNVEV (reference sequence). The CDR3 contains 13 residues. CDR3 DNA sequence: TGTGCCAGCCACAGGGGGGGCACCGGGGAGCTGTTTTTT. Its protein product is CASHRGGTGELFF.

This clone was detected a few times. The chain uses TRBV7-2 and TRBJ2-2; tentatively, D is TRBD1 (5 bases). The CDR3 runs 16 residues. Between the trimmed V and J ends, which lost 1 base and 1 base, there was a span of 10 bases. Per germline, CDR1 SGHTA and CDR2 FQGNSA. The CDR3 DNA follows: TGTGCCAGCAGCTTAGGGGTAGACAGGAACACCGGGGAGCTGTTTTTT. It specifies CASSLGVDRNTGELFF.

This rearrangement joins TRBV15 to TRBJ2-5; 8 positions agree with TRBD2. The length of the CDR3 is 13 residues. V lost 8 bases to trimming and J lost 2 bases; unmatched junction nucleotides: 4. The germline gives CDR1 LNHNV, CDR2 YYDKDF (reference sequence). The CDR3 DNA reads as TGTGCCACCGGAAGCGGGGGACAAGAGACCCAGTACTTC. This translates into CATGSGGQETQYF.

This clone showed up just once. CDR3 amino acids: CASSVDRYSYEQYV. The CDR3 DNA follows: TGTGCCAGCAGCGTTGACAGATACTCCTACGAGCAGTACGTC. The chain combines TRBV7-2 with TRBJ2-7, with D perhaps TRBD1 (5 bases). Trimming removed 5 bases at V and 0 bases at J, with 11 bases between. Per the germline V gene, CDR1 is SGHTA and CDR2 is FQGNSA. The length of the CDR3 is 14 residues.

In this sample, this clone turned up a few times. The rearrangement uses TRBV5-1 and TRBJ1-2; D ambiguous. V was pared by 0 bases and J by 5 bases, with 8 bases between. This CDR3 contains 13 residues. Germline CDR1 reads SGHRS; CDR2 reads YFSETQ. CDR3 DNA: TGCGCCAGCAGCTTGGCGTCCGGGTATGGCTACACCTTC. Translating gives CASSLASGYGYTF. Drawing the rest from reference TRBV5-1 and TRBJ1-2, the complete variable domain is KAGVTQTPRYLIKTRGQQVTLSCSPISGHRSVSWYQQTPGQGLQFLFEYFSETQRNKGNFPGRFSGRQFSNSRSEMNVSTLELGDSALYLCASSLASGYGYTFGSGTRLTVV.

The chain is built from TRBV10-3 and TRBJ2-7, with a possible D match to TRBD1 (5 bases). The V gene lost 9 bases and the J gene lost 4 bases, with 19 bases spanning the gap. The CDR3 is made up of 14 amino acids. Germline lookup yields CDR1 ENHRY and CDR2 SYGVKD. The DNA for the CDR3 is TGTGCCATGAACGTTAGGGGAAGGCAATACGAGCAGTACTTC. Encoded protein: CAMNVRGRQYEQYF.

The chain combines TRBV5-8 with TRBJ1-1, with D maybe TRBD1 (6 bases). Germline V lookup: CDR1 SGHTS, CDR2 YDEGEE. The CDR3 runs to 13 residues. V was cut by 2 bases and J by 4 bases, with 9 bases left in between. Here the CDR3 reads CASSLRGGTEAFF. Here the CDR3 DNA reads TGTGCCAGCAGCTTAAGGGGGGGCACTGAAGCTTTCTTT.

V usage is TRBV7-2 and J usage is TRBJ2-5, with D perhaps TRBD1 or TRBD2 (5 bases each). The J call could be wrong; TRBJ2-7 is a better fit for the DNA end. The CDR3 consists of 15 residues. Looked up from germline, CDR1 is SGHTA and CDR2 is FQGNSA. In nucleotides, the CDR3 is TGTGCCAGCAGCTTAGTTCCCCAGGGAGTCGACGAGCAGTACTTC. Its translation: CASSLVPQGVDEQYF.

The rearrangement links TRBV2 to TRBJ1-3, with 7 bases lining up with TRBD1. Germline V gene data show CDR1 as SNHLY and CDR2 as FYNNEI. Trimming at V came to 7 bases and at J to 0 bases, leaving 9 bases not matched to a gene. The CDR3 sequence is 16 residues long. The CDR3 coding sequence is TGTGCCAGCACCTCGGACAGGTTAATCTCTGGAAACACCATATATTTT. This gives the protein CASTSDRLISGNTIYF. The whole variable domain, remainder taken from reference TRBV2 and TRBJ1-3, is EPEVTQTPSHQVTQMGQEVILRCVPISNHLYFYWYRQILGQKVEFLVSFYNNEISEKSEIFDDQFSVERPDGSNFTLKIRSTKLEDSAMYFCASTSDRLISGNTIYFGEGSWLTVV.